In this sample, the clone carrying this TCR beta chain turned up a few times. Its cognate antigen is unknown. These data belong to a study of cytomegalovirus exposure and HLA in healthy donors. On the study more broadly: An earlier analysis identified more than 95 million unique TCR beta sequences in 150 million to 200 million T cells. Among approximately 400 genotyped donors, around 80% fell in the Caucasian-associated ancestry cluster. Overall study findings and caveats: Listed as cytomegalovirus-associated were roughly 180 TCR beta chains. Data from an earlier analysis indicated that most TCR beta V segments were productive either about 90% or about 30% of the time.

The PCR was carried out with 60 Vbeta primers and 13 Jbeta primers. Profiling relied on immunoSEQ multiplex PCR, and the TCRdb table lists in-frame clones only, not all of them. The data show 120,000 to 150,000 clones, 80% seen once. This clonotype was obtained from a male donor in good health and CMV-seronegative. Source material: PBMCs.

The CDR3 DNA reads TGTGCCAGCAGCTCGCAGGATTGGGACAGAAAAGAGACCCAGTACTTC. It codes for CASSSQDWDRKETQYF. The chain carries TRBV5-6 and TRBJ2-5; 7 bases fit TRBD1. Trimming cost V 3 bases and J 3 bases; bases outside gene matches: 11. The CDR3 runs to 16 residues. CDR1 SGHDT and CDR2 YYEEEE come from the germline V gene.